A selection of T cell receptor beta chains follows, all from one sample in a study of blood T cells in healthy people across ages. MiXCR, applied by TCRdb to the 5' RACE reads, yields one record per CDR3 protein. The sample lists some 1.8 million distinct CDR3 sequences, roughly 43% occurring once. Material for sequencing was blood. Source of these receptors: a human donor in good health. Each CDR3 is given with its conserved first and last residue. A D gene is named only where the DNA matches it firmly. Size values are once, few and many counts, or a class for expanded clones, and some rows have none.

v_call: TRBV7-2; clone_size: few; j_call: TRBJ2-3; d_call: TRBD2; cdr3_nt: TGTGCCAGCAGCTCCCCCGGGACTAGCGGGGGAGGGGGGGCAGATACGCAGTATTTT; cdr3_aa: CASSSPGTSGGGGADTQYF
v_call: TRBV7-2; clone_size: -; j_call: TRBJ1-3; d_call: -; cdr3_nt: TGTGCCAGCAGCTCCGGACCGCGCTCTGGAAACACCATATATTTT; cdr3_aa: CASSSGPRSGNTIYF
v_call: TRBV4-3; clone_size: -; j_call: TRBJ1-2; d_call: -; cdr3_nt: TGCGCCAGCAGCCAAGAGAGTGTAGCCGGCAGGGACTATGGCTACACCTTC; cdr3_aa: CASSQESVAGRDYGYTF
v_call: TRBV20-1; clone_size: many; j_call: TRBJ2-1; d_call: TRBD2; cdr3_nt: TGCAGTGCCCAGAGGCCCCTAGCGGGGGAAAATGAGCAGTTCTTC; cdr3_aa: CSAQRPLAGENEQFF
v_call: TRBV4-2; clone_size: few; j_call: TRBJ1-2; d_call: -; cdr3_nt: TGTGCCAGCAGCCAAGTAGTTACTGACAGTCACTATGGCTACACCTTC; cdr3_aa: CASSQVVTDSHYGYTF
v_call: TRBV29-1; clone_size: once; j_call: TRBJ2-2; d_call: -; cdr3_nt: TGCAGCGTTGTTCGGACAGCCGGGGAGCTGTTTTTT; cdr3_aa: CSVVRTAGELFF
v_call: TRBV9; clone_size: -; j_call: TRBJ2-3; d_call: -; cdr3_nt: TGTGCCAGCAGCGCCCATAGAACAGATACGCGGTATTTT; cdr3_aa: CASSAHRTDTRYF
v_call: TRBV28; clone_size: -; j_call: TRBJ2-5; d_call: TRBD1; cdr3_nt: TGTGCCAGCAGTCCCGCGGGACAGGGACCCCGGGAGACCCAGTACTTC; cdr3_aa: CASSPAGQGPRETQYF
v_call: TRBV6-5; clone_size: -; j_call: TRBJ1-2; d_call: TRBD1; cdr3_nt: TGTGCCAGCAGTTACGAGGCCGGGACAGTCTATGGCTACACCTTC; cdr3_aa: CASSYEAGTVYGYTF
v_call: TRBV6-5; clone_size: -; j_call: TRBJ1-1; d_call: -; cdr3_nt: TGTGCCAGCAGTTACGGTCCCGGGGAAACTGAAGCTTTCTTT; cdr3_aa: CASSYGPGETEAFF
v_call: TRBV12-3/TRBV12-4; clone_size: -; j_call: TRBJ2-5; d_call: TRBD1; cdr3_nt: TGTGCCAGCAGTTTGAGGACAGGGTTTTGGCGGTACTTC; cdr3_aa: CASSLRTGFWRYF
v_call: TRBV4-3; clone_size: -; j_call: TRBJ1-1; d_call: -; cdr3_nt: TGCGCCAGCAGCCAAGATGGACCTGGGGCTGAAGCTTTCTTT; cdr3_aa: CASSQDGPGAEAFF
v_call: TRBV29-1; clone_size: -; j_call: TRBJ2-3; d_call: TRBD2; cdr3_nt: TGCAGCGTCGTCACTAGCGGGGGCCCAGATACGCAGTATTTT; cdr3_aa: CSVVTSGGPDTQYF
v_call: TRBV4-3; clone_size: few; j_call: TRBJ2-1; d_call: TRBD1; cdr3_nt: TGCGCCAGCAGCCAAGAGATTGACAGGGTACAGTTCTTC; cdr3_aa: CASSQEIDRVQFF
v_call: TRBV5-1; clone_size: -; j_call: TRBJ1-2; d_call: -; cdr3_nt: TGCGCCAGCAGCTTGGACCAGCGTATGAGCTATGGCTACACCTTC; cdr3_aa: CASSLDQRMSYGYTF
v_call: TRBV27; clone_size: -; j_call: TRBJ2-5; d_call: TRBD1; cdr3_nt: TGTGCCAGCAGTTTAACTGGGACAGGGGGTGGAAAGACCCAGTACTTC; cdr3_aa: CASSLTGTGGGKTQYF
v_call: TRBV7-8; clone_size: -; j_call: TRBJ1-1; d_call: -; cdr3_nt: TGTGCCAGCACACTATACAGGGACACTGAAGCTTTCTTT; cdr3_aa: CASTLYRDTEAFF
v_call: TRBV7-9; clone_size: -; j_call: TRBJ2-1; d_call: -; cdr3_nt: TGTGCCAGCAGCTTAGTAAACTACAATGAGCGGTTCTTC; cdr3_aa: CASSLVNYNERFF
v_call: TRBV6-6; clone_size: few; j_call: TRBJ2-7; d_call: TRBD1; cdr3_nt: TGTGCCAGCAGCGCCGGACAGGTCGGGAACGAGCAGTACTTC; cdr3_aa: CASSAGQVGNEQYF
v_call: TRBV28; clone_size: -; j_call: TRBJ2-7; d_call: -; cdr3_nt: TGTGCCAGCAGGGAGTCCAGGGGCCACGAGCAGTACTTC; cdr3_aa: CASRESRGHEQYF
v_call: TRBV5-1; clone_size: -; j_call: TRBJ1-2; d_call: -; cdr3_nt: TGCGCCAGCAGCCCCCCGGGGGTTCCGAGCTATGGCTACACCTTC; cdr3_aa: CASSPPGVPSYGYTF
v_call: TRBV7-8; clone_size: few; j_call: TRBJ2-6; d_call: -; cdr3_nt: TGTGCCAGCAGCTTGTACAGTGTGGTATCTGGGGCCAACGTCCTGACTTTC; cdr3_aa: CASSLYSVVSGANVLTF
v_call: TRBV20-1; clone_size: -; j_call: TRBJ1-5; d_call: -; cdr3_nt: TGCAGTGCTAGGGATCTAGGGGCCCGGACCGAATACTATAGCAATCAGCCCCAGCATTTT; cdr3_aa: CSARDLGARTEYYSNQPQHF
v_call: TRBV29-1; clone_size: -; j_call: TRBJ1-1; d_call: -; cdr3_nt: TGCAGCGTGAGGAGGCAGCAGAACACTGAAGCTTTCTTT; cdr3_aa: CSVRRQQNTEAFF
v_call: TRBV29-1; clone_size: -; j_call: TRBJ2-2; d_call: TRBD2; cdr3_nt: TGCAGCGTTGGTCAGCGGGGGGGCTTCGCCGGGGAGCTGTTTTTT; cdr3_aa: CSVGQRGGFAGELFF
v_call: TRBV6-5; clone_size: -; j_call: TRBJ1-2; d_call: TRBD1; cdr3_nt: TGTGCCAGCAGTTACTCCACAGGGGAGGTGGACTATGGCTACACCTTC; cdr3_aa: CASSYSTGEVDYGYTF
v_call: TRBV7-2; clone_size: many; j_call: TRBJ2-3; d_call: -; cdr3_nt: TGTGCCAGCAGCTTGTTAGGACTCACAGATACGCAGTATTTT; cdr3_aa: CASSLLGLTDTQYF
v_call: TRBV29-1; clone_size: few; j_call: TRBJ2-1; d_call: TRBD2; cdr3_nt: TGCAGCGTTGAAGGGCGGGGGTGGGGGTTCAATGAGCAGTTCTTC; cdr3_aa: CSVEGRGWGFNEQFF
v_call: TRBV6-2/TRBV6-3; clone_size: once; j_call: TRBJ1-2; d_call: TRBD1; cdr3_nt: TGTGGCAGCAGTGGACCGGGACAGGGGATCTCTGGCTACACCTTC; cdr3_aa: CGSSGPGQGISGYTF
v_call: TRBV12-3/TRBV12-4; clone_size: -; j_call: TRBJ1-2; d_call: TRBD1; cdr3_nt: TGTGCCAGCAGTTTATCAACAGGGGCAGACACCTTC; cdr3_aa: CASSLSTGADTF
v_call: TRBV5-5; clone_size: -; j_call: TRBJ1-1; d_call: -; cdr3_nt: TGTGCCAGCAGCCTACCAGGGAGCAGGGGCGCTCGGAACACTGAAGCTTTCTTT; cdr3_aa: CASSLPGSRGARNTEAFF
v_call: TRBV30; clone_size: once; j_call: TRBJ2-1; d_call: TRBD2; cdr3_nt: TGTGCCTGGAGAAGACTAGCGGGGGTTGTCTACAATGAGCAGTTCTTC; cdr3_aa: CAWRRLAGVVYNEQFF
v_call: TRBV29-1; clone_size: -; j_call: TRBJ2-1; d_call: -; cdr3_nt: TGCAGCGTTGGTAAATCCTACAATGAGCAGTTCTTC; cdr3_aa: CSVGKSYNEQFF
v_call: TRBV12-3/TRBV12-4; clone_size: -; j_call: TRBJ2-7; d_call: TRBD1; cdr3_nt: TGTGCCAGCAGTCGACAGGCCGGGACAGTTAGCTCCTACGAGCAGTACTTC; cdr3_aa: CASSRQAGTVSSYEQYF
v_call: TRBV7-8; clone_size: -; j_call: TRBJ2-1; d_call: -; cdr3_nt: TGTGCCAGCAGCCCCCCTCTTATTTGGTCTGGGATTCGGTTCTTC; cdr3_aa: CASSPPLIWSGIRFF
v_call: TRBV5-1; clone_size: -; j_call: TRBJ1-6; d_call: TRBD1; cdr3_nt: TGCGCCAGCAGCGTCGGGACAGTCTGGAATTCACTCCTCCACTTT; cdr3_aa: CASSVGTVWNSLLHF
v_call: TRBV29-1; clone_size: -; j_call: TRBJ1-2; d_call: TRBD1; cdr3_nt: TGCAGCGTTGACCCGGGACAGGGATTTGGTGGCTACACCTTC; cdr3_aa: CSVDPGQGFGGYTF
v_call: TRBV20-1; clone_size: many; j_call: TRBJ2-7; d_call: TRBD2; cdr3_nt: TGCAGTGCTAGAGGGGGGAGGGGCGAGCAGTACTTC; cdr3_aa: CSARGGRGEQYF
v_call: TRBV4-3; clone_size: few; j_call: TRBJ1-4; d_call: TRBD1; cdr3_nt: TGCGCCAGCGGACAGGGCCTAATAACTAATGAAAAACTGTTTTTT; cdr3_aa: CASGQGLITNEKLFF
v_call: TRBV29-1; clone_size: -; j_call: TRBJ2-3; d_call: TRBD2; cdr3_nt: TGCAGCGGACGGGGGGGCCGCGCAGATACGCAGTATTTT; cdr3_aa: CSGRGGRADTQYF
v_call: TRBV7-2; clone_size: few; j_call: TRBJ1-2; d_call: -; cdr3_nt: TGTGCCAGCAGCTCCCAAATGGGGGGGACTTATGGCTACACCTTC; cdr3_aa: CASSSQMGGTYGYTF
v_call: TRBV27; clone_size: -; j_call: TRBJ1-6; d_call: -; cdr3_nt: TGTGCCAGCAGTTTACAGGGGACCCCCTATAATTCACCCCTCCACTTT; cdr3_aa: CASSLQGTPYNSPLHF
v_call: TRBV3-1; clone_size: -; j_call: TRBJ2-1; d_call: -; cdr3_nt: TGTGCCAGCACCCTGGCCCCTGGAAATGAGCAGTTCTTC; cdr3_aa: CASTLAPGNEQFF
v_call: TRBV3-1; clone_size: -; j_call: TRBJ1-1; d_call: TRBD1; cdr3_nt: TGTGCCAGCAGCCACGAGAGACAGGGTGTTAGTGGCACTGAAGCTTTCTTT; cdr3_aa: CASSHERQGVSGTEAFF
v_call: TRBV20-1; clone_size: few; j_call: TRBJ2-1; d_call: -; cdr3_nt: TGCAGTGCACCGCTTGGGGGTCGAGCCTACAATGAGCAGTTCTTC; cdr3_aa: CSAPLGGRAYNEQFF
v_call: TRBV7-2; clone_size: many; j_call: TRBJ1-5; d_call: -; cdr3_nt: TGTGCCAGCAGCTTAGTCCAGGGGAATCAGCCCCAGCATTTT; cdr3_aa: CASSLVQGNQPQHF
v_call: TRBV5-1; clone_size: -; j_call: TRBJ2-1; d_call: TRBD1; cdr3_nt: TGCGCCAGCAGCTATACGAAGGGGGCTCGCCAAGAGACCCAGTTCTTC; cdr3_aa: CASSYTKGARQETQFF